This TCR beta chain came from a study of blood T cell repertoires in COVID-19. Study-wide context: The United States, Italy and Spain were the sources of the acute and convalescent COVID-19 samples.

Trimming took 1 base from V and 4 from J, leaving 17 bases between them. Germline V CDR1 and CDR2: SGHRS, YFSETQ. The CDR3 length is 16 residues. Authors' data handling: By means of reference gene primer amplification, nucleated cell counts were estimated. Some clones are missing from TCRdb's copy, which holds only in-frame ones; the method was immunoSEQ multiplex PCR. The D gene and trimming were derived from the DNA, and the V and J assignments and clone size from that table. The sample shows more than 90,000 clones, about 74% of them seen only once. Only a few counts were recorded for this clone. V gene TRBV5-1 combines with J gene TRBJ1-1; no reliable D call. The sequence derives from a man between 65 and 85 years old with acute or convalescent COVID-19. Input material: peripheral blood. The DNA of the CDR3 is TGCGCCAGCAGCTTGTCCGGCCAGCGAGTAGCCACTGAAGCTTTCTTT. Its translation is CASSLSGQRVATEAFF.